This T cell receptor (beta chain) stems from a study of T-cell reconstitution after alpha-beta-depleted transplantation in children. To note about this clonotype: Its antigen remains unidentified.

Overall study findings and caveats: It was reported that alpha-beta T cells came from several hundred expanded graft clones (about two months after transplant). One year after transplant, T-cell counts and diversity came mostly from newly produced T cells. TCRbeta diversity was high at day 60 in some patients (a result of surviving recipient T cells and thymic progenitors).

A TCRbeta library incorporating unique molecular identifiers was prepared. TCRdb redid the calling of the PCR reads with MiXCR, one entry per CDR3 protein. The data contain 450,000 to 600,000 distinct CDR3 sequences, under 15% of them singletons. Trimming removed 4 bases from V and 0 bases from J, with 18 bases in between. The germline V gene has CDR1 LGHNA and CDR2 YSLEER. The CDR3 contains 17 residues. The source of this sequence is a male patient aged 10-17 years who had a stem cell transplant for acute myeloid leukemia, so the T cells may come from the graft donor. Material: PBMCs, mostly from graft donor cells, obtained 360 days after TCRalphabeta/CD19-depleted stem cell transplant. The genes are TRBV4-3 and TRBJ2-5, with D possibly TRBD2 on 5 matching bases. The CDR3 DNA follows: TGCGCCAGCAGCCGATTAGCTTTCCGGGAATACCAAGAGACCCAGTACTTC. Its translation is CASSRLAFREYQETQYF.